Listed below are T cell receptor beta chains from one sample, sequenced in a study of long-term antiretroviral therapy in people with HIV. Using immunoSEQ multiplex PCR, the repertoire was profiled, and TCRdb retains in-frame clones only, with some absent. This sample has about 25,000 clones, with around 77% found just once. The material sequenced was unsorted PBMCs, taken 2.1 years after starting antiretroviral therapy. These receptors all come from a man in his thirties or forties with HIV. CDR3s include the opening cysteine and the closing phenylalanine or tryptophan.

TRBJ1-2,12,TRBV18,CASTTGIYGYTF
TRBJ1-2,14,TRBV5-1,CASSLGQGGYGYTF
TRBJ2-7,16,TRBV9,CASSPRSGRSAYEQYF
TRBJ1-1,15,TRBV5-4,CASSLTRQMNTEAFF
TRBJ1-5,14,TRBV7-2,CASSLGQGKFPQHF
TRBJ2-7,14,TRBV27,CASSPSPVGYEQYF
TRBJ1-5,16,TRBV5-6,CASSLRGGQSNQPQHF
TRBJ1-4,12,TRBV5-5,CASVGTGEKLFF
TRBJ2-7,13,TRBV5-4,CASSRQGAYEQYF
TRBJ2-3,15,TRBV27,CASLRAGIVTDTQYF
TRBJ1-1,13,TRBV7-6,CASSPRLDRAAFF
TRBJ1-2,16,TRBV15,CATSRDPRGARYGYTF
TRBJ1-6,15,TRBV6-5,CASSSRQVGNSPLHF
TRBJ1-2,13,TRBV6-5,CASRSGGRYGYTF
TRBJ1-3,14,TRBV19,CASSREFSGNTIYF
TRBJ1-2,15,TRBV4-1,CASSQVGQGSRGYTF
TRBJ2-7,16,TRBV4-1,CASSQGPGLADYEQYF
TRBJ2-2,16,TRBV27,CASSLTHSRGVGELFF
TRBJ2-1,14,TRBV10-3,CAIKPASSYNEQFF
TRBJ1-1,15,TRBV15,CATSRVTGRYTEAFF
TRBJ1-6,13,TRBV6-4,CASSEGLDSPLHF
TRBJ2-2,17,TRBV25-1,CASSAIQVGGNTGELFF
TRBJ2-1,17,TRBV5-1,CASSLGPGEGVYNEQFF
TRBJ2-7,14,TRBV27,CASSLTRVSYEQYF
TRBJ1-5,15,TRBV6-1,CASSRAGDGNQPQHF
TRBJ2-2,14,TRBV11-2,CASSLEVITGELFF
TRBJ1-4,16,TRBV4-1,CASSQGARPTNEKLFF
TRBJ1-5,14,TRBV6-1,CASSERGYNQPQHF
TRBJ1-6,11,TRBV30,CAFSGGGRPHF
TRBJ1-5,18,TRBV15,CATSKGTGALQGNQPQHF
TRBJ2-1,11,TRBV2,CASSSLSEQFF
TRBJ1-2,14,TRBV5-4,CASSLEGLPYGYTF
TRBJ2-5,15,TRBV7-3,CASSPRGGNEETQYF
TRBJ2-7,15,TRBV2,CASSEYGDRGREQYF
TRBJ1-1,17,TRBV19,CASRPSDRGTWDTEAFF
TRBJ2-5,10,TRBV20-1,CSASAETQYF
TRBJ1-1,15,TRBV7-9,CASSLWGTANTEAFF
TRBJ2-7,16,TRBV4-1,CASSPEAGALTYEQYF
TRBJ1-6,16,TRBV27,CASSSQGDSGSSPLHF
TRBJ2-1,15,TRBV7-3,CASSPTGGGGNEQFF
TRBJ1-3,14,TRBV5-6,CASSMTGSGNTIYF
TRBJ1-5,16,TRBV30,CAWSPRGQVSNQPQHF
TRBJ1-5,14,TRBV19,CASSSRGTGQPQHF